These 10 T cell receptor beta chains share one sample of origin, sequenced in a study of cytomegalovirus exposure and HLA in healthy donors. Primers: 60 Vbeta forward and 13 Jbeta reverse. Method: immunoSEQ multiplex PCR; TCRdb's copy keeps in-frame clones and lacks some. The sample has around 100,000 clones, 74% seen once. The sequenced sample was PBMCs. These receptors all stem from a man in his thirties or forties in good health and CMV-seropositive.

J is TRBJ2-3 and V is TRBV7-3, with 9 nucleotides matching TRBD2. CDR3 length equals 15 residues. Unmatched junction bases numbered 9, after V lost 5 bases and J lost 6 bases. Germline CDR1 SGHTA, CDR2 FQGTGA. Here the CDR3 reads CASSPDSGGGDTQYF. CDR3 sequence (DNA): TGTGCCAGCAGCCCCGATAGCGGGGGAGGGGATACGCAGTATTTT.

J is TRBJ1-5 and V is TRBV19; D is possibly TRBD1 (6 bases). Trimming shortened V by 5 bases and J by 0 bases, and 14 bases separated the two germline ends. The CDR3 runs to 16 residues. Germline CDR1 LNHDA, CDR2 SQIVND (reference sequence). CDR3 in DNA: TGTGCCAGTAGTCTGGGAGGGGGGATTAGCAATCAGCCCCAGCATTTT. It is translated as CASSLGGGISNQPQHF.

The chain has TRBV7-2 and TRBJ1-3; D possibly corresponds to TRBD1 (6 bases). Germline CDR1 SGHTA, CDR2 FQGNSA. Trimming took 5 bases from V and 1 from J, leaving 15 bases between them. The CDR3 runs 16 residues. CDR3 residues: CASSLVDQGSGNTIYF. In DNA, the CDR3 is TGTGCCAGCAGCCTGGTCGATCAGGGGTCTGGAAACACCATATATTTT.

V is TRBV2 and J is TRBJ2-7, with a tentative D call TRBD2 (5 bases). The CDR3 totals 13 residues. Germline CDR1 SNHLY, CDR2 FYNNEI. The V and J ends lost 6 bases and 2 bases respectively, with 11 bases between them. Here the CDR3 reads CASRGSPPYEQYF. The CDR3 nucleotides are TGTGCCAGCAGGGGGAGCCCTCCCTACGAGCAGTACTTC.

The CDR3 protein is CASTFWGENTIYF. The CDR3 nucleotides are TGTGCCAGCACCTTTTGGGGAGAAAACACCATATATTTT. The chain employs TRBV5-6 and TRBJ1-3; D gene ambiguous. With 6 bases removed from V and 6 bases from J, the gap between germline ends came to 13 bases. Germline V lookup: CDR1 SGHDT, CDR2 YYEEEE. This CDR3 has 13 residues. Based on the CDR3 plus reference TRBV5-6 and TRBJ1-3, the full variable domain is DAGVTQSPTHLIKTRGQQVTLRCSPKSGHDTVSWYQQALGQGPQFIFQYYEEEERQRGNFPDRFSGHQFPNYSSELNVNALLLGDSALYLCASTFWGENTIYFGEGSWLTVV.

The rearrangement joins TRBV28 to TRBJ1-5; D unclear. This CDR3 region has 15 residues. V shed 5 bases and J shed 4 bases, with 15 bases lying between them. Per the germline V gene, CDR1 is MDHEN and CDR2 is SYDVKM. CDR3: CASSPRSGGNQPQHF. DNA for the CDR3: TGTGCCAGCAGTCCCCGATCTGGAGGTAATCAGCCCCAGCATTTT.

This clone was seen only a few times. This chain links TRBV5-1 with TRBJ2-5, with 11 bases that match TRBD2. Germline CDR1 is SGHRS and CDR2 is YFSETQ. This CDR3 has 16 amino acids. V lost 0 bases to trimming and J lost 5 bases; unmatched junction nucleotides: 6. CDR3 bases: TGCGCCAGCAGCTTGGATGTTAGCGGGGGGGTGGAGACCCAGTACTTC. Protein sequence: CASSLDVSGGVETQYF.

This chain connects TRBV15 to TRBJ2-5; 8 nucleotides agree with TRBD1. J gave up 4 bases and V 8 bases, and 15 bases lay outside the gene matches. This CDR3 comprises 16 residues. From germline, CDR1 is LNHNV and CDR2 YYDKDF (reference sequence). CDR3 bases: TGTGCCACCGGGGCAGACAGGGGCCAAATCGTAGAGACCCAGTACTTC. Protein sequence: CATGADRGQIVETQYF.

The V call is TRBV10-3, the J call TRBJ1-3, with 8 bases aligning to TRBD1. V dropped 6 bases and J dropped 3; count of bases not matched to a gene: 4. The CDR3 covers 14 residues. The germline V gene has CDR1 ENHRY and CDR2 SYGVKD. CDR3 bases: TGTGCCATCAGACAACAGGGGGTTGGAAACACCATATATTTT. It encodes CAIRQQGVGNTIYF.

This rearrangement joins TRBV6-5 to TRBJ2-5, with D uncertain. The DNA end favors TRBJ2-7, so the J call may be wrong. The germline V gene has CDR1 MNHEY and CDR2 SVGAGI. The CDR3 runs 15 residues. The DNA of the CDR3 is TGTGCCAGCAGGCAAGAGGCGAGTATTACCTACGAGCAGTACTTC. Translation: CASRQEASITYEQYF.